A single TCR beta chain is shown here with its context. No antigen is known for it. This may arise from a read error, as a much more abundant clone is one base away. V lost 5 bases and J lost 10, with 12 bases in between. This CDR3 is built from 12 residues. The germline V gene has CDR1 SGHAT and CDR2 FQNNGV. Specified time point: newly diagnosed GD, antithyroid drugs for less than 3 months. Making the TCR library involved RNA that had been extracted from PBMCs. The sample comes from a study of regulatory T cells in long-lasting Graves disease. Points from the study as a whole: Persistent Graves' patients showed reduced TCR diversity versus newly diagnosed patients. The study examined only peripheral blood, not thyroid tissue.

Researchers made TCR beta libraries by using iRepertoire HTBI primers and running Arm-PCR on CDR3 regions. TCRdb analysed the multiplex PCR reads with MiXCR anew, one entry per CDR3 protein. This table has around 460,000 distinct CDR3 sequences, 13% to 15% appearing once. In addition, the sample was reused for a study of T cells in Graves' hyperthyroidism and ophthalmopathy. From that report: Onset of ophthalmopathy came a median around 6.2 months after the model predicted it.

Sequencing was performed on peripheral blood mononuclear cells (PBMCs), taken at new diagnosis, from a patient treated with antithyroid drugs. The source is a woman aged 45-60 years with Graves disease. The rearrangement links TRBV11-2 to TRBJ2-1, with no clear D. The chain's CDR3 is CASSPQRYEQFF. The CDR3 coding sequence is TGTGCCAGCAGCCCTCAAAGATACGAGCAGTTCTTC.